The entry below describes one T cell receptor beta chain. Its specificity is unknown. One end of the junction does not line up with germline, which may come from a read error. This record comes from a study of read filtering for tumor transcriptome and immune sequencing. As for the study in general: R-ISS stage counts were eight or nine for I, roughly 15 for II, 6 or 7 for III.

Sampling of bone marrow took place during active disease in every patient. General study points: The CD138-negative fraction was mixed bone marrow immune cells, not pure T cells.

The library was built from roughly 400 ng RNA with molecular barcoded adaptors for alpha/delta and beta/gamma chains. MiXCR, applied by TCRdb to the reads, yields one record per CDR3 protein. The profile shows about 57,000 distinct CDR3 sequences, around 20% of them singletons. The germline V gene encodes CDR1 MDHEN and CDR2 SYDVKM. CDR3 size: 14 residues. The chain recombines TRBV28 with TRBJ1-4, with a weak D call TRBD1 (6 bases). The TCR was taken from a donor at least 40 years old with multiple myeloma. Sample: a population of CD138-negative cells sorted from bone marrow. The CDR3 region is CASSGRQANEKLFF. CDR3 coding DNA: TGTGCCAGCAGCGGGAGACAGGCTAATGAGAAACTGTTTTTT.